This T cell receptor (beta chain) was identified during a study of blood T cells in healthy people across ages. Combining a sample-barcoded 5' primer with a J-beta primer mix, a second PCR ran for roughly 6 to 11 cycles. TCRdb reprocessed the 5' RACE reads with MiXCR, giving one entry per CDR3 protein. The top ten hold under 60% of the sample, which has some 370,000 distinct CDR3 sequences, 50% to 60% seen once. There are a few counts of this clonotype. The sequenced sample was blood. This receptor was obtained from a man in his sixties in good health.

CDR3 nucleotide sequence: TGTGCCAGCAGTGACGTCCCAGGGAGCTCCTATAATTCACCCCTCCACTTT. Amino acid sequence: CASSDVPGSSYNSPLHF. The chain is built from TRBV25-1 and TRBJ1-6, with D perhaps matching TRBD1 (5 bases). Germline loops: CDR1 MGHDK, CDR2 SYGVNS. With 3 bases removed from V and 0 bases from J, the gap between germline ends came to 12 bases. The CDR3 is 17 amino acids.